The 27 T cell receptor beta chains presented below share a single source sample, sequenced in a study of T-cell reconstitution after alpha-beta-depleted transplantation in children. During its preparation, the TCRbeta library received unique molecular identifiers. TCRdb reprocessed the PCR reads via MiXCR and lists one record per CDR3 protein. Among approximately 110,000 distinct CDR3 sequences listed, 23% were seen once. Here the sequenced sample was PBMCs, mostly from graft donor cells, taken 180 days after TCRalphabeta/CD19-depleted stem cell transplant. Receptor source: a male patient between 2 and 10 years old who had a stem cell transplant for chronic granulomatous disease, so the T cells may come from the graft donor.

This clonotype was observed at least ten times. The V gene is TRBV27, the J gene TRBJ2-6; D is unclear. Per germline, CDR1 MNHEY and CDR2 SMNVEV (reference sequence). The V end was cut by 6 bases, the J end by 0 bases, with 3 bases between. The CDR3 is made up of 13 amino acids. The CDR3 nucleotides read TGTGCCAGCAGCCCCTCTGGGGCCAACGTCCTGACTTTC. Protein product: CASSPSGANVLTF.

The rearrangement uses TRBV20-1 and TRBJ2-1; the D is unclear. Per the germline V gene, CDR1 is DFQATT and CDR2 is SNEGSKA (reference sequence). This CDR3 comprises 12 residues. V lost 2 bases to trimming and J lost 1 base, with 3 bases between them. The CDR3 bases are TGCAGTGCTAGAAAATCCTACAATGAGCAGTTCTTC. It is translated as CSARKSYNEQFF.

This clonotype was found many times. The rearrangement links TRBV7-2 to TRBJ1-1, with 10 bases fitting TRBD1. The CDR3 is made up of 16 amino acids. Per the germline V gene, CDR1 is SGHTA and CDR2 is FQGNSA. The trim removed 1 base at V and 4 bases at J, leaving 6 bases unmatched. The CDR3 is CASSLVGQGFGTEAFF. The DNA of the CDR3 is TGTGCCAGCAGCTTAGTGGGACAGGGGTTCGGCACTGAAGCTTTCTTT. The full variable domain, in which reference TRBV7-2 and TRBJ1-1 provide the parts outside the CDR3, is GAGVSQSPSNKVTEKGKDVELRCDPISGHTALYWYRQSLGQGLEFLIYFQGNSAPDKSGLPSDRFSAERTGGSVSTLTIQRTQQEDSAVYLCASSLVGQGFGTEAFFGQGTRLTVV.

In its sample, this clonotype was seen a few times. The chain uses TRBV7-9 and TRBJ2-2; D is undetermined. V dropped 5 bases and J dropped 4 bases, with 11 bases sitting between them. The CDR3 spans 14 residues. From germline, CDR1 is SEHNR and CDR2 FQNEAQ (reference sequence). This CDR3 is CASSPVQVTGELFF. The CDR3 DNA reads TGTGCCAGCAGCCCCGTCCAGGTCACCGGGGAGCTGTTTTTT.

This clonotype came up a few times. V usage is TRBV7-6 and J usage is TRBJ2-1; 7 bases are shared with TRBD1. The V gene end was trimmed by 7 bases and the J gene end by 3 bases; junction bases not matched to a gene: 9. CDR3 length equals 15 residues. Looked up from germline, CDR1 is SGHVS and CDR2 is FNYEAQ. CDR3 nucleotides: TGTGCCAGCAACAGGGGTGGTGATCTCTACAATGAGCAGTTCTTC. Translated, it gives CASNRGGDLYNEQFF.

This clonotype came up many times. The V call is TRBV28, the J call TRBJ2-5, with D hard to call. Per germline, CDR1 MDHEN and CDR2 SYDVKM. The germline V and J ends were trimmed by 5 bases and 4 bases, with 14 bases remaining between them. The CDR3 runs to 14 residues. CDR3 sequence: CASSHEAPRETQYF. The CDR3 nucleotides read TGTGCCAGCAGTCATGAGGCCCCCCGAGAGACCCAGTACTTC.

This chain links TRBV5-1 with TRBJ1-6; the match to TRBD1 covers 10 bases. CDR1 is SGHRS, CDR2 YFSETQ, per germline. The CDR3 has 16 amino acids. The J segment lost 7 bases and the V segment lost 4 bases, leaving 8 bases of the junction unmatched. The CDR3: CASSPGDRGLNSPLHF. CDR3 bases: TGCGCCAGCAGCCCAGGTGACAGGGGGCTCAATTCACCCCTCCACTTT. The whole variable domain, filled in from reference TRBV5-1 and TRBJ1-6, reads KAGVTQTPRYLIKTRGQQVTLSCSPISGHRSVSWYQQTPGQGLQFLFEYFSETQRNKGNFPGRFSGRQFSNSRSEMNVSTLELGDSALYLCASSPGDRGLNSPLHFGNGTRLTVT.

Many counts were recorded for this clonotype. The J gene is TRBJ2-3, the V gene TRBV5-1, with 14 bases fitting TRBD2. CDR3 length: 15 residues. Germline V gene lookup returns CDR1 SGHRS and CDR2 YFSETQ. After removal of 3 bases from V and 4 bases from J, the junction contained 1 base not matched to a gene. The CDR3 spells CASSSGLAGADTQYF. CDR3 nucleotide sequence: TGCGCCAGCAGCTCGGGACTAGCGGGAGCAGATACGCAGTATTTT.

V is TRBV5-1 and J is TRBJ2-2, with 10 positions matching TRBD2. The germline gives CDR1 SGHRS, CDR2 YFSETQ. There are 17 residues in the CDR3. V lost 0 bases, J lost 4 bases, and 6 bases stayed unmatched. The CDR3 loop reads CASSLAPSGSLTGELFF. The CDR3 nucleotides are TGCGCCAGCAGCTTGGCCCCTAGCGGGAGCCTCACCGGGGAGCTGTTTTTT.

The table lists this clonotype with many counts. One junction end disagrees with the germline gene, perhaps due to a read error. The rearrangement links TRBV7-9 to TRBJ1-4; maybe TRBD1 (5 bases). The CDR3 extends over 16 amino acids. The germline CDR1 and CDR2 sequences are SEHNR and FQNEAQ (reference sequence). The CDR3 region has the DNA TGTGCCAGCAGCTTCCGCGGGGCCATCCATAATGAACAACTGTTTTTT. Amino acids: CASSFRGAIHNEQLFF.

V and J are TRBV7-2 and TRBJ2-4; 8 nucleotides agree with TRBD1. This CDR3 comprises 16 residues. J lost 6 bases, V lost 1 base, and 8 bases had no gene match. In germline, CDR1 is SGHTA, CDR2 FQGNSA. CDR3: CASSLEGRRGLNIQYF. The CDR3 nucleotides are TGTGCCAGCAGCTTAGAAGGGCGCAGGGGGCTAAACATTCAGTACTTC.

The chain employs TRBV5-1 and TRBJ1-2, with 7 bases aligning to TRBD1. There are 13 residues in the CDR3. Germline V gives CDR1 SGHRS, CDR2 YFSETQ. V lost 2 bases to trimming and J lost 4 bases; unmatched junction nucleotides: 2. For the CDR3, the DNA is TGCGCCAGCAGCTTCGGGACAGTCTATGGCTACACCTTC. It yields the protein CASSFGTVYGYTF.

V gene TRBV6-5 combines with J gene TRBJ2-7, with no clear D. The CDR3 consists of 15 residues. Trimming removed 1 base at V and 4 bases at J, with 14 bases between. CDR1 and CDR2 from the germline V gene are MNHEY and SVGAGI. The CDR3 loop is CASSYLARPEYEQYF. The CDR3 coding sequence is TGTGCCAGCAGTTACTTGGCTAGACCCGAGTACGAGCAGTACTTC.

This clonotype showed up many times. This chain uses TRBV29-1 with TRBJ2-6, with 7 bases aligning to TRBD2. The CDR3 is made up of 17 amino acids. The germline V gene has CDR1 SQVTM and CDR2 ANQGSEA. Trimming at V came to 5 bases and at J to 0 bases, leaving 10 bases not matched to a gene. CDR3 DNA: TGCAGCGTTTGGGACGGGGGGTCCTACTCTGGGGCCAACGTCCTGACTTTC. Residues: CSVWDGGSYSGANVLTF.

This clonotype occurred many times. This chain links TRBV2 with TRBJ2-4; 12 positions match TRBD2. Per the germline V gene, CDR1 is SNHLY and CDR2 is FYNNEI. The CDR3 extends over 16 amino acids. The V segment lost 8 bases and the J segment 7 bases; nucleotides outside the gene matches: 12. CDR3 sequence: CASLSSGGDARNIQYF. The CDR3 DNA reads TGTGCCAGCCTCTCTAGCGGGGGGGATGCCCGGAACATTCAGTACTTC.

Ten or more counts support this clonotype. The rearrangement uses TRBV5-1 and TRBJ2-7, with D uncertain. CDR3 size: 13 residues. The V end was cut by 1 base, the J end by 9 bases, with 14 bases between. Germline CDR1 SGHRS, CDR2 YFSETQ. CDR3 DNA: TGCGCCAGCAGCTTGAATTCTGCCGCTGGGCAGTACTTC. The encoded protein is CASSLNSAAGQYF. The full variable domain, its missing parts supplied by reference TRBV5-1 and TRBJ2-7, is KAGVTQTPRYLIKTRGQQVTLSCSPISGHRSVSWYQQTPGQGLQFLFEYFSETQRNKGNFPGRFSGRQFSNSRSEMNVSTLELGDSALYLCASSLNSAAGQYFGPGTRLTVT.

This rearrangement joins TRBV7-9 to TRBJ2-1; tentative D call: TRBD2 (6 bases). Deletions cut 5 bases from V and 8 bases from J, with 13 bases between. CDR1 is SEHNR, CDR2 FQNEAQ, per germline (reference sequence). The CDR3 is made up of 13 amino acids. The CDR3 reads CASSTRLDDEQFF. DNA for the CDR3: TGTGCCAGCAGCACCCGACTAGACGATGAGCAGTTCTTC.

This clonotype was counted once. The chain is built from TRBV20-1 and TRBJ1-5; no clear D. The CDR3 has 12 amino acids. The germline V gene has CDR1 DFQATT and CDR2 SNEGSKA (reference sequence). The CDR3 is CSALIGNQPQHF. DNA of the CDR3: TGCAGCGCCCTGATTGGCAATCAGCCCCAGCATTTT.

This clonotype was detected a few times. The chain's CDR3 is CASSLGAAAYEQYF. CDR3 in DNA: TGTGCCAGCAGCTTAGGGGCGGCAGCCTACGAGCAGTACTTC. The J gene is TRBJ2-7, the V gene TRBV7-6; D not certain. Germline loops: CDR1 SGHVS, CDR2 FNYEAQ. V lost 1 base and J 2 bases, leaving 9 bases between the germline ends. CDR3 size: 14 residues. Based on the CDR3 plus reference TRBV7-6 and TRBJ2-7, the full variable domain is GAGVSQSPRYKVTKRGQDVALRCDPISGHVSLYWYRQALGQGPEFLTYFNYEAQQDKSGLPNDRFSAERPEGSISTLTIQRTEQRDSAMYRCASSLGAAAYEQYFGPGTRLTVT.

At least ten counts were recorded for this clonotype. The chain joins TRBV7-2 to TRBJ2-5; the match to TRBD1 covers 12 bases. V lost 4 bases and J lost 4; bases outside the gene matches: 7. CDR1 is SGHTA, CDR2 FQGNSA, per germline. The CDR3 runs to 16 residues. CDR3 residues: CASSSTGTGGGETQYF. The CDR3 region has the DNA TGTGCCAGCAGCTCCACCGGGACAGGGGGCGGAGAGACCCAGTACTTC.

CDR3 region: CSASAGLVGYQETQYF. The CDR3 coding sequence is TGCAGTGCTAGTGCAGGGTTGGTGGGGTACCAAGAGACCCAGTACTTC. This chain joins TRBV20-1 and TRBJ2-5, with D perhaps TRBD1 (5 bases). The CDR3 is 16 residues long. V lost 3 bases, J lost 0 bases, and 17 bases lay in between. Germline CDR1 DFQATT, CDR2 SNEGSKA (reference sequence).

Only a few counts were recorded for this clonotype. The genes are TRBV30 and TRBJ2-1, with D possibly being TRBD2 (6 bases). V was clipped by 0 bases and J by 2 bases, with 11 bases between them. Germline V lookup: CDR1 GTSNPN, CDR2 SVGIG (reference sequence). CDR3 size: 15 residues. The CDR3 spells CAWSVGSGPYNEQFF. DNA of the CDR3: TGTGCCTGGAGTGTAGGTAGCGGACCCTACAATGAGCAGTTCTTC.

This clonotype was observed a handful of times. J is TRBJ2-1 and V is TRBV20-1; 14 bases fit TRBD2. Germline CDR1 and CDR2: DFQATT and SNEGSKA (reference sequence). This CDR3 contains 14 residues. The V and J ends lost 6 bases and 8 bases, in that order; junction bases with no gene match: 6. CDR3 nucleotide sequence: TGCAGTGCAGATGGGACTAGCGGGAGCGATGAGCAGTTCTTC. The encoded protein is CSADGTSGSDEQFF.

The V call is TRBV12-3 or TRBV12-4, the J call TRBJ2-1, with no clear D. Trimming left V 3 bases short and J 4 bases short, with 10 bases between. The CDR3 runs 14 residues. CDR3 residues: CASSLAGLYNEQFF. Written as DNA, the CDR3 is TGTGCCAGCAGTTTGGCTGGCTTGTACAATGAGCAGTTCTTC.

There are a few counts of this clonotype. V and J are TRBV10-3 and TRBJ2-3; 10 bases fit TRBD2. The length of the CDR3 is 17 residues. V shed 3 bases, J shed 4 bases, and the junction held 10 bases outside the gene matches. CDR1 and CDR2 (germline): ENHRY, SYGVKD. CDR3 sequence reads: CAISEWASGRESDTQYF. CDR3 nucleotide sequence: TGTGCCATCAGTGAATGGGCTAGCGGGAGAGAGTCAGATACGCAGTATTTT.

Ten or more counts support this clonotype. V and J are TRBV9 and TRBJ2-3; D may be TRBD1 or TRBD2 (5 bases each). Trimming removed 2 bases from V and 1 base from J, with 8 bases in between. CDR3 size: 14 residues. CDR1 SGDLS and CDR2 YYNGEE come from the germline V gene. CDR3 DNA: TGTGCCAGCAGCGTGCTGGGACGCACAGATACGCAGTATTTT. Translation gives CASSVLGRTDTQYF. Drawing the rest from reference TRBV9 and TRBJ2-3, the complete variable domain is DSGVTQTPKHLITATGQRVTLRCSPRSGDLSVYWYQQSLDQGLQFLIQYYNGEERAKGNILERFSAQQFPDLHSELNLSSLELGDSALYFCASSVLGRTDTQYFGPGTRLTVL.

This clonotype was seen ten or more times. J is TRBJ2-2 and V is TRBV24-1; D gene unclear. V lost 0 bases to trimming and J lost 3 bases, with 4 bases between them. The CDR3 contains 14 residues. Per germline, CDR1 KGHDR and CDR2 SFDVKD. The CDR3 DNA reads as TGTGCCACCAGTGATTTGACGGACACCGGGGAGCTGTTTTTT. This gives the protein CATSDLTDTGELFF.